This T cell receptor (beta chain) was identified in a study of cytomegalovirus exposure and HLA in healthy donors (dated 2017 in TCRdb). Regarding the study in general: According to an earlier analysis of 550 to 700 of the donors, about 180 million T cells yielded 117 million unique TCR beta sequences and 276 Gb of sequence data. In the later analysis, no new phenotypic data were used to find candidate immune exposures; instead, reliance was placed on TCR beta sequences and their occurrence across donors. Typing coverage differed by locus: A, B, C, DRB1 and DQB1 were typed in roughly 620-630 donors, DQA1 in about 550, DPA1 in some 600, and DPB1 in around 440. The study was designed to test whether signatures of past pathogen exposure could be identified by cataloging public T cell receptors. All discovery cohort repertoires had been generated on a single sequencing platform. Donor age, sex, ethnicity and CMV serostatus were compiled alongside the repertoire data. Among about 400 genotyped donors of the cohort, an average of roughly 230,000 unique TCR beta nucleotide sequences was sequenced per donor, of which roughly 17% were non-productive. In a later genetic analysis, genome-wide SNP genotypes for about 65% of the 666 donors were used, and that subset was treated as a discovery cohort. The T cell repertoires of 550 to 850 subjects were profiled by immunosequencing and related to cytomegalovirus serostatus. Of the 300 to 450 genotyped donors, 81% were placed in the genetic ancestry cluster associated with self-reported Caucasian donors. To study patterns of TCR occurrence, a later analysis re-analyzed previously published TCR beta repertoires from under 750 donors and added high-resolution HLA genotyping. Both class I and class II loci were covered by HLA typing, at four-digit resolution. Roughly 5 DR-DQ haplotypes were treated as single units for association and clustering because of strong linkage in the cohort. Besides the first cohort of approximately 670 subjects, a separate validation cohort made up of some 110 different subjects was used. The study combined high-throughput TCR immunosequencing, statistical association of individual TCRs with disease status, and machine learning to predict cytomegalovirus infection status. An earlier analysis of around 580 of the donors used high-throughput TCR beta sequencing to judge whether each TCR beta V gene segment behaved as functional or pseudogenic. An early release covering 550 to 650 HLA-typed donors comprised 300 to 350 gigabases of sequencing data and roughly 86 million unique TCR sequences. What the research found in general, with its limitations: Most CMV-associated TCR beta chains appeared to be HLA-restricted in a later analysis, and the HLA associations seemed to be driven largely by CMV exposure. In vitro tests confirmed that a few of the cytomegalovirus-associated TCR beta chains recognize cytomegalovirus antigens. In the study, 164 TCR beta chains were listed as associated with cytomegalovirus. An association between a missense DCLRE1C variant and V-gene and J-gene trimming of TCR beta chains was found in a later genetic analysis and replicated in an independent cohort. Several of the top co-occurrence clusters appeared to be linked to parvovirus B19, influenza, CMV and Epstein-Barr virus, according to a later analysis. HLA typing was unavailable for some donors at each locus, so association tests used only the typed subset. In a later analysis, TCR association rates were found to vary across HLA loci, with the most associated TCRs seen for DRB1 alleles and the fewest for HLA-C alleles. When HLA alleles, especially DR and DQ, strongly co-occurred, attributing TCR associations to individual alleles was difficult. The cohort was sequenced for TCR beta chains only, and without alpha or paired-chain data the features that could be detected were limited. In both the original and validation cohorts, the classifier was reported to diagnose cytomegalovirus status with high specificity and sensitivity. A further reported finding was that TCR beta sequences accurately predicted the HLA-A and HLA-B alleles for most subjects in the first cohort. Broadly in line with IMGT annotations, most TCR beta V segments showed up in productive rearrangements about 87% or about 30% of the time in an earlier analysis of about 500 of the donors. Some IMGT-functional V segments, including TRBV6-2 and TRBV6-3, could not be told apart with the 87-base-pair reads, so those segments were excluded. Compared with equally common non-associated chains, HLA-associated TCR beta chains in a later analysis were more clonally expanded and had lower generation probabilities. The only immune exposure information available for the cohort was CMV serostatus. Because counts were too low, 15 to 20 rarely observed V segments, including chromosome 9 orphons, were excluded from the earlier analysis of 500 to 700 of the donors. Compared with the roughly 600-donor mean, donors in an Asian-associated ancestry cluster had fewer N-insertions in productive TCRs, according to a later genetic analysis. At a false discovery rate of 0.05, a later analysis linked around 15,000 TCR beta sequences to specific HLA alleles. Correlated functional status among segregating V segments might be attributable to linkage disequilibrium, but an unknown experimental factor could not be ruled out. The presence/absence analyses assumed that sequencing depth was roughly uniform across donors, and that assumption may not be true. A cluster of highly shared sequence variants was judged likely to be a technical artifact of the sequencing pipeline. The authors suggested that the approach could potentially be extended to other disease states and immunological phenotypes. Most TCR sequences were observed very rarely across donors, whereas some public TCRs were present in many individuals.

In the germline V gene, CDR1 corresponds to SGHRS and CDR2 to YFSETQ. Counted from cysteine to phenylalanine, this CDR3 has 15 amino acids. Just CDR3 DNA is preserved here, 45 bases in frame from base 1. At the junction V is shortened by 7 bases and J by 7 bases; bases outside the gene matches: 14. The cohort was made up of approximately 700 healthy bone marrow donors. At the time of sampling, every cohort member was nominally healthy, though immune exposures that went unrecorded were likely present. The donor was CMV seronegative and belonged to the group of around 350 seronegative cohort members. A peripheral blood sample was provided by each donor, and peripheral blood mononuclear cells were used for TCR beta sequencing. The Qiagen DNeasy Blood Extraction Kit was used to extract genomic DNA from the blood cell samples. In regard to this clone: The antigen it binds to is not known. Per-nucleotide qualities are absent, and no much larger clonotype sits a single base away.

The library was produced with the immunoSEQ multiplex PCR assay. The multiplex PCR relied on a mix of 60 forward primers for TCR Vbeta segments and 13 reverse primers for TCR Jbeta segments. Amplification of the CDR3 region of rearranged TCR beta genes was performed with a multiplex PCR assay on genomic DNA. Amplified TCR beta libraries were sequenced as 87-base-pair reads on the Illumina HiSeq System. The source study handled its data this way. A later analysis tallied around 87 million unique TCR beta chains across the approximately 670 repertoires, and approximately 12 million of those chains were shared by two or more donors. Raw reads were error-corrected and collapsed into unique sequences with a nearest-neighbor algorithm that merged closely related sequences to remove PCR and sequencing errors. To assign V, D and J gene segments, CDR3 sequences were aligned to IMGT reference sequences. For a sequence to be retained, at least a six-nucleotide match to both a V gene segment and a J gene segment was required. A rearrangement was called productive if the CDR3 had no stop codons and remained in frame with V and J, and every other rearrangement was called non-productive. Following IMGT convention, CDR3 was defined as the stretch from the second conserved V-encoded cysteine to the conserved J-encoded phenylalanine. The earlier analysis of 587 of the donors excluded sequences that lacked an unambiguous match to a single V gene segment. In an earlier analysis of approximately 590 of the donors, V segments were called functional above 56.7% productive rearrangements and were called segregating when the between-donor standard deviation exceeded 5%. To diagnose cytomegalovirus status from the catalog of TCR beta chain sequences, a statistical classification framework was built. In a later analysis, TCR nucleotide sequences were compared against IMGT/GENE-DB human TR gene sequences so that V and J genes could be assigned. The TCRdist pipeline was used in a later analysis to assign CDR3 sequences and most-parsimonious VDJ recombination scenarios. In a later analysis, each TCR beta chain was defined by its CDR3 amino acid sequence together with its V-gene family, and reads lacking a unique V-gene family were excluded. To address suspected cross-contamination and a sequencing artifact, a later analysis removed a few hundred highly shared, low-generation-probability nucleotide sequences. In a later analysis, a clonal expansion index for each public chain was calculated from normalized within-repertoire ranks of inferred template counts. In a later analysis, generation probabilities were computed using a VDJ recombination model fitted to out-of-frame rearrangements, and the results were checked against IGoR. In a later analysis, hypergeometric tests were used to score TCR-TCR, TCR-HLA and TCR-CMV co-occurrence, with a repertoire-size bias correction applied to TCR pairs. In a later analysis, false discovery rates were estimated by permuting HLA or CMV assignments 20 times. In a later analysis, co-occurring TCRs were grouped using DBSCAN, with TCRdist sequence similarity added in when clustering inside HLA-allele-positive subsets. Co-occurrence clustering excluded repertoires with fewer than 30,000 or more than 120,000 public chains, plus five with anomalous nucleotide sharing. This is the immuneACCESS table as TCRdb keeps it, with only in-frame sequences that have V and J called. A part of the clones is gone; compared with another copy, unresolved V genes explain less than half, and the rest is unexplained. V and J calls and clone size are copied from that table; D and trimming were computed from the DNA. The sample table contains about 160,000 clones; only one count was recorded for 70% to 80% of them. 1.2% to 1.5% of the sample lies in the top ten.

Recombination linked TRBV5-1 to TRBJ2-1, and 7 junction bases match TRBD1. The sequenced sample was PBMCs. The receptor comes from a man in his fifties or sixties in good health and CMV-seronegative. The sequenced DNA: TGCGCCAGCGGGACCACCGGGACAGCCGGAAATGAGCAGTTCTTC. It is translated as CASGTTGTAGNEQFF.